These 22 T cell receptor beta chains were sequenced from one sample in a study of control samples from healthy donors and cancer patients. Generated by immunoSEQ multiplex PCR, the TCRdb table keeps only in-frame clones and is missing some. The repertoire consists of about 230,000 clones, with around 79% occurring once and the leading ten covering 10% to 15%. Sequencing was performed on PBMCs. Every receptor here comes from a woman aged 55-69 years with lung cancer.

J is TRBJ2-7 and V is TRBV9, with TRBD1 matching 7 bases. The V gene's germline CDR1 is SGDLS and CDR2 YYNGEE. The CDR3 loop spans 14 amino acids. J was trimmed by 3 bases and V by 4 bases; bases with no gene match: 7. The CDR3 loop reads CASSPRQGNYEQYF. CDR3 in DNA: TGTGCCAGCAGCCCCCGACAGGGTAACTACGAGCAGTACTTC.

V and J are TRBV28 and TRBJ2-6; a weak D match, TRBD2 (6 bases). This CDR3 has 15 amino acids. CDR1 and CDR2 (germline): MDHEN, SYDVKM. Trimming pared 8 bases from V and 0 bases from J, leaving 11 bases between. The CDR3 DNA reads TGTGCCAGCCACCCCGGGAGCTCTGGGGCCAACGTCCTGACTTTC. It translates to CASHPGSSGANVLTF.

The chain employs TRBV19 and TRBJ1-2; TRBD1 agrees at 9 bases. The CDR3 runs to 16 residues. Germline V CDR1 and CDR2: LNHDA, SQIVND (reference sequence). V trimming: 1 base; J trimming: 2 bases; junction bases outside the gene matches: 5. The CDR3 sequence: CASSIVTGQGNYGYTF. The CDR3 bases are TGTGCCAGTAGTATAGTAACTGGACAGGGGAACTATGGCTACACCTTC.

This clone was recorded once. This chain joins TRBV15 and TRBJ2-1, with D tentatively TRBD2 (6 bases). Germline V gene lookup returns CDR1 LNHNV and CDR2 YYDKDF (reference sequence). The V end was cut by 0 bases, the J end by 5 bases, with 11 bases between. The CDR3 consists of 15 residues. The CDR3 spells CATSREPSADNEQFF. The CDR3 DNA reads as TGTGCCACCAGCAGAGAGCCTAGCGCCGACAATGAGCAGTTCTTC.

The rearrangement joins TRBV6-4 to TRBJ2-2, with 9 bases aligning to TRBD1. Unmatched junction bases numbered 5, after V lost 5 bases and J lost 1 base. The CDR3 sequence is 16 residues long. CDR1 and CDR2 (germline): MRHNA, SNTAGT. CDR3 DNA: TGTGCCAGCAGTAGGGACAGGGCATTGAACACCGGGGAGCTGTTTTTT. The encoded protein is CASSRDRALNTGELFF.

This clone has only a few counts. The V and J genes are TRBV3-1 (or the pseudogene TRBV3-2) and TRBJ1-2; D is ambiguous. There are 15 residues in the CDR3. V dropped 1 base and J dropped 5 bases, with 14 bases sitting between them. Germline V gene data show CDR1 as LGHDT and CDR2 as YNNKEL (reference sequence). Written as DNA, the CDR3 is TGTGCCAGCAGCCAAGTGTCAGTTCTTGGGTATGGCTACACCTTC. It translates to CASSQVSVLGYGYTF.

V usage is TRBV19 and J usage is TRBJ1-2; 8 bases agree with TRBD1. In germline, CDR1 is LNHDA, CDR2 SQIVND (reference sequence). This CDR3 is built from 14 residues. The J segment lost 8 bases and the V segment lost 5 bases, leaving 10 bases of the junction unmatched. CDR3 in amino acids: CASSGYRGSGGYTF. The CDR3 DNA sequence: TGTGCCAGTAGTGGCTACAGGGGGTCGGGCGGCTACACCTTC.

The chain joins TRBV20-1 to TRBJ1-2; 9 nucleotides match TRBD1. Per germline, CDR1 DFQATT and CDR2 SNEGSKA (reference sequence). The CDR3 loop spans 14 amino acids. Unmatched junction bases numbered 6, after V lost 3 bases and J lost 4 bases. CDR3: CSASETGGIYGYTF. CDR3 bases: TGCAGTGCTAGTGAGACAGGGGGAATCTATGGCTACACCTTC.

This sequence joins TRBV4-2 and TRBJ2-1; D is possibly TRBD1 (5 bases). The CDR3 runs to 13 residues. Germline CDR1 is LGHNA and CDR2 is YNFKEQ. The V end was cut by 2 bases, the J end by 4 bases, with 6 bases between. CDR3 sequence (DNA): TGTGCCAGCAGCCAACGACAGTACAATGAGCAGTTCTTC. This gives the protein CASSQRQYNEQFF.

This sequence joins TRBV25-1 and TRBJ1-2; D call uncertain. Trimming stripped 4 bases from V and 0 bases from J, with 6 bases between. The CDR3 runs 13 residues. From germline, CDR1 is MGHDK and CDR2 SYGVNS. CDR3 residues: CASSVGSNYGYTF. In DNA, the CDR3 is TGTGCCAGCAGTGTTGGATCTAACTATGGCTACACCTTC.

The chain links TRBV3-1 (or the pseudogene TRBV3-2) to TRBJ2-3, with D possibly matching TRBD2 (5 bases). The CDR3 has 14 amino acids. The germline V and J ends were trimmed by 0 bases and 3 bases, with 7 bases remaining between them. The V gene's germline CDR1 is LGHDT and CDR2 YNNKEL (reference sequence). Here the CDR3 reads CASSQDTGTDTQYF. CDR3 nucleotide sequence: TGTGCCAGCAGCCAAGATACGGGAACAGATACGCAGTATTTT.

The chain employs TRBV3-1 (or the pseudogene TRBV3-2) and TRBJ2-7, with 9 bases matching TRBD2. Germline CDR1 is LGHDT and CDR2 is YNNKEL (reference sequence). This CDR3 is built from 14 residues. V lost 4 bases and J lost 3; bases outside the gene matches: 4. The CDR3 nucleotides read TGTGCCAGCAGCCCTACTAGCGGGCGCTACGAGCAGTACTTC. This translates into CASSPTSGRYEQYF.

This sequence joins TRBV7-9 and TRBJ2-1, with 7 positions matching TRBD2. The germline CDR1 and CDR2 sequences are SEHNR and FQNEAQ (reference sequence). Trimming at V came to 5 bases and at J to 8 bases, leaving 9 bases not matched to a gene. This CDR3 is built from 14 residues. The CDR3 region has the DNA TGTGCCAGCAGCCCTAGCCTGGGGGGGTATGAGCAGTTCTTC. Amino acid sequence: CASSPSLGGYEQFF.

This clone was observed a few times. CDR3 protein: CASRLGGAWEQYF. CDR3 DNA sequence: TGTGCCAGCAGGCTCGGCGGGGCTTGGGAGCAGTACTTC. The chain has TRBV28 and TRBJ2-7; D might be TRBD2 (6 bases). CDR3 length: 13 residues. Germline loops: CDR1 MDHEN, CDR2 SYDVKM. V lost 6 bases to trimming and J lost 7 bases, with 16 bases between them.

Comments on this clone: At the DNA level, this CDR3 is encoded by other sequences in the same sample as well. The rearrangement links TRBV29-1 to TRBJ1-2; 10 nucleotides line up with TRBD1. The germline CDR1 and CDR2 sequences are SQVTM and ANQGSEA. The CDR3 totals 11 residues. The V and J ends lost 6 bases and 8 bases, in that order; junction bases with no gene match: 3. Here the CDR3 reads CSVGQGSGYTF. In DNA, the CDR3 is TGCAGCGTGGGACAGGGGAGCGGCTACACCTTC.

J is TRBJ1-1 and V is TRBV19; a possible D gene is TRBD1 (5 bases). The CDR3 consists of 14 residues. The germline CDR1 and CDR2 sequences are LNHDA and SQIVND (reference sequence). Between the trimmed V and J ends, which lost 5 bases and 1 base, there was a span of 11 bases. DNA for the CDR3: TGTGCCAGTAGTCTTGGGACGGCGAACACTGAAGCTTTCTTT. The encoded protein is CASSLGTANTEAFF. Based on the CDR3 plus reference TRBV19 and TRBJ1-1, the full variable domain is DGGITQSPKYLFRKEGQNVTLSCEQNLNHDAMYWYRQDPGQGLRLIYYSQIVNDFQKGDIAEGYSVSREKKESFPLTVTSAQKNPTAFYLCASSLGTANTEAFFGQGTRLTVV.

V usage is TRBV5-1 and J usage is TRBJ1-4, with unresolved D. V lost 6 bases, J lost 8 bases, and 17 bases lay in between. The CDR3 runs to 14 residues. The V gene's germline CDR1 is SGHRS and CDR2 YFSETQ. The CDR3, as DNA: TGCGCCAGCACCTATGGGGTTTTTGGCGAAAAACTGTTTTTT. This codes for CASTYGVFGEKLFF.

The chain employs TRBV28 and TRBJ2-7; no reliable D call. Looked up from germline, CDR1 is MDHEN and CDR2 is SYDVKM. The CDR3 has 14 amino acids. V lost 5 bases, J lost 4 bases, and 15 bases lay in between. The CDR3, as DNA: TGTGCCAGCAGTCCGTCAGCCTTGGGGTACGAGCAGTACTTC. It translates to CASSPSALGYEQYF. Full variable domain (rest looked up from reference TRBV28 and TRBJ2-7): DVKVTQSSRYLVKRTGEKVFLECVQDMDHENMFWYRQDPGLGLRLIYFSYDVKMKEKGDIPEGYSVSREKKERFSLILESASTNQTSMYLCASSPSALGYEQYFGPGTRLTVT.

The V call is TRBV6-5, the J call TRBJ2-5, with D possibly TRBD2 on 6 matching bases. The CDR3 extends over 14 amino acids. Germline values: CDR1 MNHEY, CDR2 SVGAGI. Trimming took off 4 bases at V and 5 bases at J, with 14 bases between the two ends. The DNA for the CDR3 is TGTGCCAGCAGTTCACCCCGGGGGTGGGAGACCCAGTACTTC. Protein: CASSSPRGWETQYF.

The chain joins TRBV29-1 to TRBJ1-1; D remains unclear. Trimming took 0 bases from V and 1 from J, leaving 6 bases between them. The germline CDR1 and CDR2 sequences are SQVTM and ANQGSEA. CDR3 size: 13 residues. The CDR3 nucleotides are TGCAGCGTTGAAGAGGTTTCGAACACTGAAGCTTTCTTT. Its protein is CSVEEVSNTEAFF.

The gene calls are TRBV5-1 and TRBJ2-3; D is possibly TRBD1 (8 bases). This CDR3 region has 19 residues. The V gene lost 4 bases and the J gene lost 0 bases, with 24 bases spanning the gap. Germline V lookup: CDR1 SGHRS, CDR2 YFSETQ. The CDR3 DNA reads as TGCGCCAGCAGCCGGAACAGGGGGGCTAGCGGATCTAGCACAGATACGCAGTATTTT. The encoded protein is CASSRNRGASGSSTDTQYF.

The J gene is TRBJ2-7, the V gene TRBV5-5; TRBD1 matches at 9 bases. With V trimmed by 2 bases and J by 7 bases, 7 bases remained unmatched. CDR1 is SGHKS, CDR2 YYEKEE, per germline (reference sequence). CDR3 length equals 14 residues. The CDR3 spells CASSLGTGSGEQYF. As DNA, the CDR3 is TGTGCCAGCAGCTTAGGGACAGGGTCGGGGGAGCAGTACTTC.